Presented here are 22 T cell receptor beta chains from one specimen sequenced in a study of early T cells in non-severe SARS-CoV-2 infection (dated by TCRdb to the early 2020s). The library was built by means of 5' RACE. Sequencing instrument: NextSeq 500. In TCRdb, the public reads were trimmed at Q25 with fastp and aligned with MiXCR, with productive beta chains retained. A single entry per CDR3 protein holds the most common genes and DNA from its merged rows. This sample holds under 70,000 distinct CDR3 sequences; over 9.5% were observed only once. The ten top clones hold about 5% of the sample. Sequences were obtained from whole blood. The receptors derive from an adult who was a healthcare worker with PCR-confirmed SARS-CoV-2 infection or an uninfected control (not recorded which).

The gene calls are TRBV20-1 and TRBJ2-1, with 10 bases lining up with TRBD2. The CDR3 is 15 residues long. The trim removed 4 bases at V and 8 bases at J, leaving 11 bases unmatched. CDR1 is DFQATT, CDR2 SNEGSKA, per germline (reference sequence). This CDR3 reads CSAKPPSSGSYEQFF. CDR3 sequence (DNA): TGCAGTGCTAAACCCCCCTCTAGCGGGAGTTATGAGCAGTTCTTC.

Ten or more counts support this clonotype. The chain has TRBV15 and TRBJ2-2; the D gene is possibly TRBD1 (6 bases). Between the trimmed V and J ends, which lost 3 bases and 1 base, there was a span of 21 bases. This CDR3 comprises 19 residues. Germline V gene lookup returns CDR1 LNHNV and CDR2 YYDKDF (reference sequence). The CDR3 DNA follows: TGTGCCACCAGCAGCGGCCCAGGACAGCCCAGGAGGAACACCGGGGAGCTGTTTTTT. This sequence encodes CATSSGPGQPRRNTGELFF. The full variable domain, its missing parts supplied by reference TRBV15 and TRBJ2-2, is DAMVIQNPRYQVTQFGKPVTLSCSQTLNHNVMYWYQQKSSQAPKLLFHYYDKDFNNEADTPDNFQSRRPNTSFCFLDIRSPGLGDTAMYLCATSSGPGQPRRNTGELFFGEGSRLTVL.

V and J are TRBV7-8 and TRBJ2-5, with D tentatively TRBD1 or TRBD2 (7 bases each). This CDR3 region has 14 residues. From germline, CDR1 is SGHVS and CDR2 FQNEAQ. Trimming cost V 4 bases and J 4 bases, with 13 bases left between them. The DNA of the CDR3 is TGTGCCAGCAGCTCGAGGGAGGGGGCAGAGACCCAGTACTTC. It codes for CASSSREGAETQYF. Variable domain in full (rest from reference TRBV7-8 and TRBJ2-5): GAGVSQSPRYKVAKRGQDVALRCDPISGHVSLFWYQQALGQGPEFLTYFQNEAQLDKSGLPSDRFFAERPEGSVSTLKIQRTQQEDSAVYLCASSSREGAETQYFGPGTRLLVL.

The chain recombines TRBV20-1 with TRBJ2-3; TRBD2 aligns across 7 bases. The CDR3 is 15 residues long. CDR1 and CDR2 from the germline V gene are DFQATT and SNEGSKA (reference sequence). After removal of 6 bases from V and 7 bases from J, the junction contained 16 bases not matched to a gene. The CDR3 region has the DNA TGCAGTGCCTCCACGATTCAATCGGGGGGAAATACGCAGTATTTT. Translating it yields CSASTIQSGGNTQYF.

This clonotype showed up many times. The rearrangement uses TRBV20-1 and TRBJ2-7; 7 positions match TRBD1. Germline V gene data show CDR1 as DFQATT and CDR2 as SNEGSKA (reference sequence). V lost 4 bases to trimming and J lost 3 bases; unmatched junction nucleotides: 6. CDR3 length: 13 amino acids. The CDR3 DNA reads as TGCAGTGCTAAACGACAGGGCATCTACGAGCAGTACTTC. Amino acid sequence: CSAKRQGIYEQYF.

This clonotype has only one observation. The junction shows a germline mismatch at one end, possibly a read error. The gene calls are TRBV4-3 and TRBJ2-3; 7 bases agree with TRBD1. This CDR3 region has 14 residues. CDR1 and CDR2 (germline): LGHNA, YSLEER. CDR3 loop: CASSQGQGADKQYF. Written as DNA, the CDR3 is TGCGCCAGCAGCCAAGGACAGGGCGCAGATAAGCAGTATTTT.

This clonotype showed up many times. The V call is TRBV20-1, the J call TRBJ1-5, with a weak D call TRBD1 (5 bases). Trimming shortened V by 0 bases and J by 2 bases, and 11 bases separated the two germline ends. This CDR3 is built from 15 residues. Germline CDR1 reads DFQATT; CDR2 reads SNEGSKA (reference sequence). CDR3 DNA: TGCAGTGCTAGAGATGTACAGGCGGGCAATCAGCCCCAGCATTTT. This codes for CSARDVQAGNQPQHF.

This clonotype was picked up many times. The V and J genes are TRBV11-2 and TRBJ2-1; a weak D match, TRBD2 (6 bases). The CDR3 runs to 15 residues. Germline V CDR1 and CDR2: SGHAT, FQNNGV. Trimming shortened V by 1 base and J by 3 bases, and 10 bases separated the two germline ends. This chain's CDR3 is CASSLAAGIYNEQFF. CDR3 nucleotides: TGTGCCAGCAGCTTAGCTGCGGGGATCTACAATGAGCAGTTCTTC.

This sequence joins TRBV7-8 and TRBJ1-2, with D hard to call. Germline V lookup: CDR1 SGHVS, CDR2 FQNEAQ. V was trimmed by 3 bases and J by 0 bases, leaving 8 bases between them. The CDR3 runs 14 residues. This CDR3 is CASSFSTTNYGYTF. CDR3 coding DNA: TGTGCCAGCAGCTTCTCGACCACTAACTATGGCTACACCTTC.

This clonotype was picked up many times. The chain joins TRBV9 to TRBJ1-6; 7 bases align to TRBD1. CDR3 length: 15 amino acids. From germline, CDR1 is SGDLS and CDR2 YYNGEE. With 7 bases clipped from V and 8 bases from J, the junction kept 12 bases outside the gene matches. The DNA of the CDR3 is TGTGCCAGCCGCCAGACCGGGACAGAGGATTCACCCCTCCACTTT. This codes for CASRQTGTEDSPLHF.

On this clonotype itself: The conserved final phenylalanine or tryptophan is absent from the CDR3, which likely points to a read error. The rearrangement joins TRBV7-2 to TRBJ2-3, with D possibly TRBD2 on 6 matching bases. V was cut by 1 base and J by 4 bases, with 12 bases left in between. This CDR3 contains 15 residues. Germline CDR1 reads SGHTA; CDR2 reads FQGNSA. CDR3 sequence: CASSLVGGAPDTQYY. CDR3 nucleotide sequence: TGTGCCAGCAGCTTAGTAGGCGGGGCCCCAGATACGCAGTATTAT.

This clonotype was picked up many times. The rearrangement joins TRBV10-1 to TRBJ1-2, with a possible D match to TRBD1 (5 bases). Germline CDR1 and CDR2: WNHNN and SYGVQD (reference sequence). This CDR3 region has 12 residues. The CDR3 bases are TGCGTCGGGGGATATCGAATTTATGGCTACACCTTC. This sequence encodes CVGGYRIYGYTF.

This clonotype showed up just a few times. V gene TRBV4-1 combines with J gene TRBJ2-1, with 8 bases that match TRBD2. CDR1 is MGHRA and CDR2 is YSYEKL in the germline V gene. Trimming at V came to 1 base and at J to 5 bases, leaving 4 bases not matched to a gene. The CDR3 sequence is 15 residues long. CDR3 loop: CASSQVSGGHNEQFF. CDR3 DNA: TGCGCCAGCAGCCAAGTAAGCGGGGGCCACAATGAGCAGTTCTTC.

This clonotype came up a few times. V usage is TRBV5-4 and J usage is TRBJ2-7; D is uncertain. V gave up 0 bases and J gave up 3 bases, with 13 bases separating them. CDR1 and CDR2 (germline): SGHNT, YYREEE (reference sequence). This CDR3 is built from 15 residues. The CDR3 region has the DNA TGTGCCAGCAGCTTGGGTTCCGAAAGGGACTACGAGCAGTACTTC. Encoded protein: CASSLGSERDYEQYF.

This clonotype is labeled medium-sized (0.01 to 0.1%). V usage is TRBV27 and J usage is TRBJ2-1, with D tentatively TRBD1 (6 bases). The CDR3 sequence is 16 residues long. Germline-derived CDR1 and CDR2 are MNHEY and SMNVEV (reference sequence). Between the trimmed V and J ends, which lost 6 bases and 8 bases, there was a span of 23 bases. CDR3 protein: CASRPLTGTRVDEQFF. In nucleotides, the CDR3 is TGTGCCAGCAGACCCCTGACAGGCACCCGGGTAGATGAGCAGTTCTTC.

The sample holds many counts of this clonotype. The rearrangement joins TRBV11-2 to TRBJ1-3, with unresolved D. With 6 bases removed from V and 4 bases from J, the gap between germline ends came to 4 bases. Germline lookup yields CDR1 SGHAT and CDR2 FQNNGV. This CDR3 region has 11 residues. Here the CDR3 DNA reads TGTGCCAGCAGGCAGGGAAACACCATATATTTT. Translated, it gives CASRQGNTIYF. Full variable domain (remainder filled in from reference TRBV11-2 and TRBJ1-3): EAGVAQSPRYKIIEKRQSVAFWCNPISGHATLYWYQQILGQGPKLLIQFQNNGVVDDSQLPKDRFSAERLKGVDSTLKIQPAKLEDSAVYLCASRQGNTIYFGEGSWLTVV.

The rearrangement links TRBV18 to TRBJ2-1; 9 bases line up with TRBD2. With 4 bases clipped from V and 2 bases from J, the junction kept 9 bases outside the gene matches. This CDR3 comprises 17 residues. Germline loops: CDR1 KGHSH, CDR2 LQKENI. CDR3 nucleotides: TGTGCCAGCTCACAGTCGTGGGCGGGAGGGACCTACAATGAGCAGTTCTTC. It specifies CASSQSWAGGTYNEQFF. Complete variable domain (other parts from reference TRBV18 and TRBJ2-1): NAGVMQNPRHLVRRRGQEARLRCSPMKGHSHVYWYRQLPEEGLKFMVYLQKENIIDESGMPKERFSAEFPKEGPSILRIQQVVRGDSAAYFCASSQSWAGGTYNEQFFGPGTRLTVL.

This clonotype was seen repeatedly, ten times or more. The rearrangement joins TRBV20-1 to TRBJ1-1; possible D gene TRBD1, 5 bases. The V end lost 3 bases, the J end lost 1 base, and 9 bases lay between the germline ends. The CDR3 is 13 residues long. CDR1 and CDR2 from the germline V gene are DFQATT and SNEGSKA (reference sequence). The CDR3 loop reads CSASRDSNTEAFF. In nucleotides, the CDR3 is TGCAGTGCTAGCCGGGACTCGAACACTGAAGCTTTCTTT.

This clonotype has a single count. The rearrangement joins TRBV29-1 to TRBJ2-1, with D perhaps TRBD2 (5 bases). Deletions cut 7 bases from V and 5 bases from J, with 12 bases between. Germline loops: CDR1 SQVTM, CDR2 ANQGSEA. The CDR3 has 12 residues. CDR3 in amino acids: CSALTRNNEQFF. CDR3 coding DNA: TGCAGCGCCCTAACTAGGAACAATGAGCAGTTCTTC.

This clonotype was found a few times. The chain has TRBV6-1 and TRBJ1-5; D possibly corresponds to TRBD1 (5 bases). Trimming removed 6 bases at V and 5 bases at J, with 11 bases between. Germline values: CDR1 MNHNS, CDR2 SASEGT. The CDR3 is made up of 13 amino acids. The CDR3 here is CASSRDPYQPQHF. CDR3 nucleotide sequence: TGTGCCAGCAGCAGGGACCCATATCAGCCCCAGCATTTT.

The chain carries TRBV2 and TRBJ2-3, with D perhaps given as TRBD1 or TRBD2 (5 bases each). This CDR3 comprises 15 residues. The V and J ends lost 6 bases and 5 bases respectively, with 18 bases between them. Germline CDR1 and CDR2: SNHLY and FYNNEI. CDR3 residues: CASSWDPIFQDTQYF. In nucleotides, the CDR3 is TGTGCCAGCAGCTGGGACCCAATCTTCCAAGATACGCAGTATTTT.

This clonotype was counted between two and nine times. The genes are TRBV7-9 and TRBJ2-1; TRBD2 aligns across 11 bases. The trim removed 4 bases at V and 7 bases at J, leaving 6 bases unmatched. In germline, CDR1 is SEHNR, CDR2 FQNEAQ (reference sequence). CDR3 length: 15 amino acids. The CDR3 DNA reads as TGTGCCAGCAGCTCACTTAGCGGGAGGGTAAATGAGCAGTTCTTC. Translation gives CASSSLSGRVNEQFF.